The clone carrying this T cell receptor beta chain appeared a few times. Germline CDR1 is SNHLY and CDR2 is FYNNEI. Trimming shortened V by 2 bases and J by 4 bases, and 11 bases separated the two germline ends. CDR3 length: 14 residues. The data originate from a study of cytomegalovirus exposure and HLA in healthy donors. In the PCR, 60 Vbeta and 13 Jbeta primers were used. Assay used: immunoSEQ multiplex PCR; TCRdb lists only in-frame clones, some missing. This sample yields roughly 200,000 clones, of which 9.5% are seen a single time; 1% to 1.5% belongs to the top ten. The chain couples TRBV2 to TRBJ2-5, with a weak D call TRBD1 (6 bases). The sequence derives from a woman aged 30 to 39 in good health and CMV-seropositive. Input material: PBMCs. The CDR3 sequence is CASSEQQGIETQYF. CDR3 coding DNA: TGTGCCAGCAGTGAACAGCAGGGGATAGAGACCCAGTACTTC.